The source of this T cell receptor beta chain is a study of shared clonotypes between healthy human individuals. About the research overall: Used for every donor were three CD4 naive, three CD4 memory, two CD8 naive and one CD8 memory plate.

Overall study results and limits: Naive subsets, compared against memory subsets, generally had larger estimated richness values.

On this clone itself: As yet, its antigen is unknown.

TCRdb keeps only in-frame clones here, not all; method: immunoSEQ multiplex PCR. The sample consists of approximately 1,500,000 clones, 95% to 99% of them appearing once. Only Caucasian adults living in Nashville, Tennessee made up the donor group. J was trimmed by 2 bases and V by 5 bases; bases with no gene match: 6. This CDR3 is 15 amino acids long. Germline V lookup: CDR1 ENHRY, CDR2 SYGVKD. The receptor was isolated from a man aged 30 to 39 in good health. The J gene is TRBJ1-3, the V gene TRBV10-3, with 7 nucleotides matching TRBD1. Sequences were obtained from naive CD4+ T cells sorted from blood. Regarding subset: CD45RA+ positively selected. Written as DNA, the CDR3 is TGTGCCATCAGTAGACAGGGAGATGCTGGAAACACCATATATTTT. Its protein is CAISRQGDAGNTIYF.